One sample yielded the 26 T cell receptor beta chains listed below, sequenced in a study of T cell responses to AZD1222 COVID-19 vaccine. Only in-frame clones appear in the TCRdb table, and some are missing; sequencing was by immunoSEQ multiplex PCR. Among about 140,000 clones listed, 70% to 90% were seen once. The source material was peripheral blood, sampled 28 days after the second AZD1222 dose. Receptors were obtained from an adult who received the AZD1222 COVID-19 vaccine.

The gene calls are TRBV5-5 and TRBJ2-7; 10 nucleotides match TRBD2. The CDR3 is 16 residues long. Germline V gene lookup returns CDR1 SGHKS and CDR2 YYEKEE (reference sequence). The ends lost 4 bases at V and 2 bases at J; junction bases unmatched: 9. The CDR3 is CASSPAASGSPYEQYF. The CDR3 DNA is TGTGCCAGCAGCCCCGCGGCTAGCGGGAGCCCCTACGAGCAGTACTTC.

For the CDR3, the DNA is TGTGCCAGCAGCACACGCCTCGGTACGACCTACAATGAGCAGTTCTTC. Protein sequence: CASSTRLGTTYNEQFF. V is TRBV7-2 and J is TRBJ2-1; D is uncertain. Germline lookup yields CDR1 SGHTA and CDR2 FQGNSA. CDR3 length: 16 residues. The V end lost 5 bases, the J end lost 2 bases, and 16 bases lay between the germline ends.

The J gene is TRBJ1-4, the V gene TRBV18; D gene uncertain. This CDR3 contains 14 residues. From germline, CDR1 is KGHSH and CDR2 LQKENI. Trimming took 4 bases from V and 3 from J, leaving 9 bases between them. CDR3 nucleotide sequence: TGTGCCAGCTCACTACGACAAGCTAATGAAAAACTGTTTTTT. Translation gives CASSLRQANEKLFF. Using reference TRBV18 and TRBJ1-4 for the parts outside the CDR3, the full variable domain is NAGVMQNPRHLVRRRGQEARLRCSPMKGHSHVYWYRQLPEEGLKFMVYLQKENIIDESGMPKERFSAEFPKEGPSILRIQQVVRGDSAAYFCASSLRQANEKLFFGSGTQLSVL.

The chain uses TRBV4-1 and TRBJ1-5, with a possible D match to TRBD1 (5 bases). In germline, CDR1 is MGHRA, CDR2 YSYEKL. V lost 3 bases and J lost 6, with 15 bases in between. This CDR3 is 15 amino acids long. The DNA for the CDR3 is TGCGCCAGCAGCCACAAGGCGGGAGGGGTTCAGCCCCAGCATTTT. Its protein is CASSHKAGGVQPQHF.

The chain carries TRBV7-5 and TRBJ1-2; TRBD1, the table's D call, was not compared with the DNA. TRBV7-5 is designated a pseudogene. The CDR3 extends over 14 amino acids. The CDR3 DNA reads TGTGCCAGAAGCGGACAGATCTTTAACTATGGCTACACCTTC. Translation: CARSGQIFNYGYTF.

The rearrangement links TRBV6-5 to TRBJ2-7; TRBD2 is a possible D gene (6 bases). Per the germline V gene, CDR1 is MNHEY and CDR2 is SVGAGI. The V end was cut by 4 bases, the J end by 2 bases, with 12 bases between. This CDR3 contains 14 residues. CDR3 bases: TGTGCCAGCAGTTCACCAGGGAGGACCTACGAGCAGTACTTC. Translating it yields CASSSPGRTYEQYF.

The CDR3: CASSFNRGTEAFF. The DNA for the CDR3 is TGTGCCAGCAGCTTCAACAGGGGCACTGAAGCTTTCTTT. The chain is built from TRBV11-2 and TRBJ1-1; 7 bases fit TRBD1. This CDR3 is built from 13 residues. In germline, CDR1 is SGHAT, CDR2 FQNNGV. The V segment lost 3 bases and the J segment 4 bases; nucleotides outside the gene matches: 2.

This sequence joins TRBV5-6 and TRBJ2-7; maybe TRBD2 (5 bases). This CDR3 is built from 13 residues. V was trimmed by 2 bases and J by 6 bases, leaving 12 bases between them. Germline CDR1 SGHDT, CDR2 YYEEEE. The CDR3 DNA is TGTGCCAGCAGCTTCCCCGGGAAGGTCGAGCAGTACTTC. Translation: CASSFPGKVEQYF. Drawing the rest from reference TRBV5-6 and TRBJ2-7, the complete variable domain is DAGVTQSPTHLIKTRGQQVTLRCSPKSGHDTVSWYQQALGQGPQFIFQYYEEEERQRGNFPDRFSGHQFPNYSSELNVNALLLGDSALYLCASSFPGKVEQYFGPGTRLTVT.

This rearrangement joins TRBV7-3 to TRBJ2-3; perhaps D is TRBD1 or TRBD2 (5 bases each). V was shortened by 5 bases and J by 1 base, with 13 bases between the two germline ends. The CDR3 spans 15 residues. Germline CDR1 is SGHTA and CDR2 is FQGTGA. The CDR3 DNA is TGTGCCAGCAGCCCTCTAATGGGGGGCACAGATACGCAGTATTTT. Protein product: CASSPLMGGTDTQYF. Full variable domain (rest looked up from reference TRBV7-3 and TRBJ2-3): GAGVSQTPSNKVTEKGKYVELRCDPISGHTALYWYRQSLGQGPEFLIYFQGTGAADDSGLPNDRFFAVRPEGSVSTLKIQRTERGDSAVYLCASSPLMGGTDTQYFGPGTRLTVL.

The chain recombines TRBV7-8 with TRBJ1-2, with unresolved D. The ends were cut back, 5 bases at V and 6 bases at J, with 19 bases in the middle. Germline CDR1 reads SGHVS; CDR2 reads FQNEAQ. The CDR3 loop spans 15 amino acids. The CDR3 bases are TGTGCCAGCAGCCCCCTCGACGGCACCTCGAATGGCTACACCTTC. This encodes CASSPLDGTSNGYTF.

The CDR3 sequence: CASSFTYTGELFF. In nucleotides, the CDR3 is TGTGCCAGCAGTTTCACTTACACCGGGGAGCTGTTTTTT. This chain uses TRBV27 with TRBJ2-2; D not resolved. The CDR3 is 13 residues long. Deletions cut 3 bases from V and 3 bases from J, with 5 bases between. Germline V gene sequence: CDR1 MNHEY, CDR2 SMNVEV (reference sequence).

The J gene is TRBJ2-4, the V gene TRBV2, with D maybe TRBD2 (5 bases). The length of the CDR3 is 15 residues. V was cut by 11 bases and J by 3 bases, with 20 bases left in between. Germline loops: CDR1 SNHLY, CDR2 FYNNEI. The CDR3 region has the DNA TGTGCCGTAGCGCTGGCTGCGGACTTCAAAAACATTCAGTACTTC. Translation gives CAVALAADFKNIQYF.

This clone was recorded a few times. The genes are TRBV23-1 and TRBJ1-5; the D gene is possibly TRBD1 (5 bases). TRBV23-1 is treated as an ORF (open reading frame) with a function not yet certain. The CDR3 sequence is 12 residues long. Trimming shortened V by 9 bases and J by 4 bases, and 10 bases separated the two germline ends. In DNA, the CDR3 is TGCGCCAGGAGACAGAAAAATCAGCCCCAGCATTTT. Protein sequence: CARRQKNQPQHF.

The V gene is TRBV6-5, the J gene TRBJ1-1; D might be TRBD1 (6 bases). Trimming cost V 0 bases and J 4 bases, with 12 bases left between them. From germline, CDR1 is MNHEY and CDR2 SVGAGI. This CDR3 contains 15 residues. The DNA for the CDR3 is TGTGCCAGCAGTTACTCGAGTAGAGGGGGCACTGAAGCTTTCTTT. The encoded protein is CASSYSSRGGTEAFF.

The CDR3 loop is CASSTGAKGGYTF. Here the CDR3 DNA reads TGCGCCAGCAGTACCGGGGCTAAAGGGGGCTACACCTTC. The V and J genes are TRBV5-1 and TRBJ1-2, with D maybe TRBD1 (5 bases). The CDR3 has 13 amino acids. Germline V gives CDR1 SGHRS, CDR2 YFSETQ. The V and J ends lost 5 bases and 8 bases respectively, with 16 bases between them.

The V gene is TRBV5-1, the J gene TRBJ1-6; a weak D match, TRBD1 (6 bases). Trimming cost V 4 bases and J 7 bases, with 18 bases left between them. In germline, CDR1 is SGHRS, CDR2 YFSETQ. The length of the CDR3 is 16 residues. The CDR3 DNA sequence: TGCGCCAGCAGCCGAGAGGCGGGGGGCAGGAATTCACCCCTCCACTTT. It specifies CASSREAGGRNSPLHF.

The V and J genes are TRBV3-1 (or the pseudogene TRBV3-2) and TRBJ2-7; D possibly corresponds to TRBD2 (6 bases). V lost 1 base and J lost 0, with 13 bases in between. This CDR3 has 16 residues. CDR1 and CDR2 (germline): LGHDT, YNNKEL (reference sequence). CDR3 coding DNA: TGTGCCAGCAGCCAAGCGTTAGCGGATAGCTCCTACGAGCAGTACTTC. This codes for CASSQALADSSYEQYF.

There are a few counts of this clone. V usage is TRBV15 and J usage is TRBJ1-1; D remains ambiguous. CDR3 length: 11 amino acids. Between the trimmed V and J ends, which lost 1 base and 6 bases, there was a span of 3 bases. The germline V gene encodes CDR1 LNHNV and CDR2 YYDKDF (reference sequence). The CDR3 loop is CATSRAPEAFF. CDR3 nucleotide sequence: TGTGCCACCAGCAGAGCCCCTGAAGCTTTCTTT.

This chain connects TRBV18 to TRBJ2-7; 9 nucleotides agree with TRBD1. This CDR3 spans 14 amino acids. The ends lost 2 bases at V and 5 bases at J; junction bases unmatched: 4. Germline lookup yields CDR1 KGHSH and CDR2 LQKENI. CDR3 DNA sequence: TGTGCCAGCTCACCAGGGACAGGGCTAGACGAGCAGTACTTC. Residues: CASSPGTGLDEQYF.

V usage is TRBV5-1 and J usage is TRBJ1-5, with D perhaps TRBD1 (5 bases). This CDR3 region has 15 residues. Germline V gene lookup returns CDR1 SGHRS and CDR2 YFSETQ. The V gene lost 0 bases and the J gene lost 0 bases, with 7 bases spanning the gap. In DNA, the CDR3 is TGCGCCAGCAGCTTGGAAGGGGCTAGCAATCAGCCCCAGCATTTT. The encoded protein is CASSLEGASNQPQHF.

This chain uses TRBV5-8 with TRBJ2-1, with D tentatively TRBD1 (6 bases). The CDR3 runs 13 residues. The germline V gene has CDR1 SGHTS and CDR2 YDEGEE. V lost 5 bases and J lost 7, with 13 bases in between. DNA for the CDR3: TGTGCCAGCAGTCACCACCAGGGGAATGAGCAGTTCTTC. This sequence encodes CASSHHQGNEQFF.

This clone was seen only a few times. The rearrangement links TRBV21-1 to TRBJ2-2; TRBD2, as called in the table, went unchecked against the DNA. TRBV21-1 is noted as a pseudogene. This CDR3 is built from 18 residues. CDR3 coding DNA: TGTGCCAGCAGCTACACCCAGGGAGGGGGACTAGCTTCCGGGGAGCTGTTTTTT. This encodes CASSYTQGGGLASGELFF.

This clone occurred a few times. The rearrangement links TRBV28 to TRBJ2-7, with a tentative D call TRBD1 (6 bases). Trimming shortened V by 7 bases and J by 4 bases, and 17 bases separated the two germline ends. The length of the CDR3 is 14 residues. Germline lookup yields CDR1 MDHEN and CDR2 SYDVKM. The chain's CDR3 is CASITGTGSYEQYF. The CDR3 DNA follows: TGTGCCAGCATTACAGGGACGGGCAGTTACGAGCAGTACTTC.

The chain joins TRBV5-1 to TRBJ2-7, with TRBD2 as a possible D gene (6 bases). The germline V and J ends were trimmed by 3 bases and 2 bases, with 12 bases remaining between them. Germline assignment: CDR1 SGHRS and CDR2 YFSETQ. The CDR3 sequence is 14 residues long. DNA for the CDR3: TGCGCCAGCAGCTCTGGTGCGGGGACCTACGAGCAGTACTTC. Protein: CASSSGAGTYEQYF.

The chain has TRBV5-1 and TRBJ1-5; tentatively, D is TRBD1 (5 bases). V was pared by 4 bases and J by 7 bases, with 18 bases between. The CDR3 is 15 amino acids. CDR1 and CDR2 (germline): SGHRS, YFSETQ. CDR3 sequence (DNA): TGCGCCAGCAGCCCAGGCTGGGGGAGATCGCAGCCCCAGCATTTT. This gives the protein CASSPGWGRSQPQHF.

The V gene is TRBV19, the J gene TRBJ1-5; D is uncertain. Germline V gene sequence: CDR1 LNHDA, CDR2 SQIVND (reference sequence). Trimming took 8 bases from V and 6 from J, leaving 17 bases between them. CDR3 length: 14 amino acids. The CDR3 DNA reads as TGTGCCAGTCAAGAGGGTGGAGTCACTCAGCCCCAGCATTTT. This encodes CASQEGGVTQPQHF.